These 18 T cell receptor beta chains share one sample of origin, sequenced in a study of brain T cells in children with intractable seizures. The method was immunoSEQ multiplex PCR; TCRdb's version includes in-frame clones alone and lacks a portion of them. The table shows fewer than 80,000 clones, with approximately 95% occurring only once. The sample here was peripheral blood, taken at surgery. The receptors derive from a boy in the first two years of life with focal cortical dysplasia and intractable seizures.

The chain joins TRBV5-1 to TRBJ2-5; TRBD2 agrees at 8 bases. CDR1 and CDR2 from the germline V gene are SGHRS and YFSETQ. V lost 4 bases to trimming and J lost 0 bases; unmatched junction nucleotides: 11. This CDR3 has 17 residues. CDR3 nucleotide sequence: TGCGCCAGCAGCCTCCTGCCGGGACTAGACTACCAAGAGACCCAGTACTTC. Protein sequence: CASSLLPGLDYQETQYF.

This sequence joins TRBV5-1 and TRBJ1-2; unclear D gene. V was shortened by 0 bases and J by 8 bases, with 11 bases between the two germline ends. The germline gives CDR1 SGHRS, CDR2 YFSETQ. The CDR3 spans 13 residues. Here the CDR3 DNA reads TGCGCCAGCAGCTTGGCTCCGGACGGCGGCTACACCTTC. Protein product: CASSLAPDGGYTF.

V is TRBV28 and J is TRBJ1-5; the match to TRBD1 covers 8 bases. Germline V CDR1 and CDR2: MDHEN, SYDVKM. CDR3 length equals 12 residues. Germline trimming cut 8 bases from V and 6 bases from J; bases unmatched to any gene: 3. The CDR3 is CASQGASQPQHF. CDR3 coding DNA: TGTGCCAGCCAGGGGGCGAGTCAGCCCCAGCATTTT.

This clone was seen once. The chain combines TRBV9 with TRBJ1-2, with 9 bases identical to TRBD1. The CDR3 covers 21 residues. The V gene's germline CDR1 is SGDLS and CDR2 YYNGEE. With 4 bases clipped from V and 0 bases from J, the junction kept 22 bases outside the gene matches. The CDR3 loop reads CASSTTRDRESRGLANYGYTF. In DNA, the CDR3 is TGTGCCAGCAGCACCACCCGGGACAGGGAATCACGGGGGCTAGCTAACTATGGCTACACCTTC.

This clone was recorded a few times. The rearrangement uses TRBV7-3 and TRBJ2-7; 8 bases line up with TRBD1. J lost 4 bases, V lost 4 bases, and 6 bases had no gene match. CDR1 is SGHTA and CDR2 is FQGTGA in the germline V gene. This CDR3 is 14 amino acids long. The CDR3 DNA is TGTGCCAGCAGCTGGGCAGGGGGCGATTACGAGCAGTACTTC. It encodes CASSWAGGDYEQYF.

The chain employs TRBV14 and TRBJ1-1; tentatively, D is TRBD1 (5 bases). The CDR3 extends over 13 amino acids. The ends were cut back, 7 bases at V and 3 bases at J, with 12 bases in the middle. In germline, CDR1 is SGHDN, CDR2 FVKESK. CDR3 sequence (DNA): TGTGCCAGCAATCGGGGGAAGGACACTGAAGCTTTCTTT. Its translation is CASNRGKDTEAFF.

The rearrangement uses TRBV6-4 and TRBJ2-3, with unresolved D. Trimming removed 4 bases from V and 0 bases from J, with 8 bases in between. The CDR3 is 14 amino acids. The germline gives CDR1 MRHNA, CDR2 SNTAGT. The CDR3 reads CASSAMGSTDTQYF. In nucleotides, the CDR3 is TGTGCCAGCAGTGCTATGGGGAGCACAGATACGCAGTATTTT.

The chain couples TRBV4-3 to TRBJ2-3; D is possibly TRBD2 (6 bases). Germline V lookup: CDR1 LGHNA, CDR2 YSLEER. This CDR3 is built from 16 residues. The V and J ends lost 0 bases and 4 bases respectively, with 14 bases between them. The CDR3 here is CASSQDAGPVPDTQYF. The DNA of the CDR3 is TGCGCCAGCAGCCAAGATGCGGGACCGGTGCCAGATACGCAGTATTTT.

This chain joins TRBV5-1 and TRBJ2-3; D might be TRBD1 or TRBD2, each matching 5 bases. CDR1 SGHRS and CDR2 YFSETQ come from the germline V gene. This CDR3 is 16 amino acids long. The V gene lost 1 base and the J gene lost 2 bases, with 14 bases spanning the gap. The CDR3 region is CASSLLWSGTTDTQYF. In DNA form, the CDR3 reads TGCGCCAGCAGCTTGTTATGGTCAGGGACCACAGATACGCAGTATTTT.

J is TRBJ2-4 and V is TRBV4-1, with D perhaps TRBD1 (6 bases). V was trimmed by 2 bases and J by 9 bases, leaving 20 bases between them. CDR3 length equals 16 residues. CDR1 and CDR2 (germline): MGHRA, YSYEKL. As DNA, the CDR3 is TGCGCCAGCAGCCAACCCGACAGGCCGTCTATCGGCATTCAGTACTTC. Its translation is CASSQPDRPSIGIQYF.

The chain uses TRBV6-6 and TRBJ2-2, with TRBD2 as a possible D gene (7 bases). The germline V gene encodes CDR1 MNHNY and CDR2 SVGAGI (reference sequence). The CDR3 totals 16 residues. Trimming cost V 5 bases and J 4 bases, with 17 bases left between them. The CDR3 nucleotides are TGTGCCAGCAGTGGATCCGCCGGGGGGCCCACCGGGGAGCTGTTTTTT. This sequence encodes CASSGSAGGPTGELFF.

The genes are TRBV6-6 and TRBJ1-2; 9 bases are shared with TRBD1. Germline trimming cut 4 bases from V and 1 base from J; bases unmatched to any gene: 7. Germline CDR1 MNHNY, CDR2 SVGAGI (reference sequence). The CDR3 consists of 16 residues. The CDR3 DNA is TGTGCCAGCAGTTTCCTCCGACAGGGGGTTAACTATGGCTACACCTTC. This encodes CASSFLRQGVNYGYTF.

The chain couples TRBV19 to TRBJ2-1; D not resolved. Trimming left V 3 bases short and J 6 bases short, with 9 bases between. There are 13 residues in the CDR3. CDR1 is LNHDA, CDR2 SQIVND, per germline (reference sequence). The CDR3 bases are TGTGCCAGTAGTATCCTGGGCGGCAATGAGCAGTTCTTC. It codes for CASSILGGNEQFF.

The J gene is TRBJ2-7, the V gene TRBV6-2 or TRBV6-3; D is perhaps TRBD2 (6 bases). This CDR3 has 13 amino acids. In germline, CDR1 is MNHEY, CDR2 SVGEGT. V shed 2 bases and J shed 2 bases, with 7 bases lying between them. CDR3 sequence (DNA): TGTGCCAGCAGTTACGCGGGACCCTACGAGCAGTACTTC. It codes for CASSYAGPYEQYF.

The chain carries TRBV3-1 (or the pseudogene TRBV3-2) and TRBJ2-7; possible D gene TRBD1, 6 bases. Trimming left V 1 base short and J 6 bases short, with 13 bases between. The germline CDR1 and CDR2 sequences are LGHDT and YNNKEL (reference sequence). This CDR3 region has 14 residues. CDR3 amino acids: CASSQGGGLGEQYF. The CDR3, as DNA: TGTGCCAGCAGCCAAGGAGGGGGTTTGGGCGAGCAGTACTTC.

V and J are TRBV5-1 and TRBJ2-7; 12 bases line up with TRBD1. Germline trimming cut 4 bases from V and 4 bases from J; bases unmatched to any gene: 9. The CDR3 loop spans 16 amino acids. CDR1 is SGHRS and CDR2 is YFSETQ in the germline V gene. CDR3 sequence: CASSQLGTGGWYEQYF. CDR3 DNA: TGCGCCAGCAGCCAGCTTGGGACAGGGGGCTGGTACGAGCAGTACTTC.

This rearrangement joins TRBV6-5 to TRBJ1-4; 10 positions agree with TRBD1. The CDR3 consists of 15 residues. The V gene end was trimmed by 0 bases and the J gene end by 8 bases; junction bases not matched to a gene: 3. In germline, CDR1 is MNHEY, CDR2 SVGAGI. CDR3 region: CASSYSGTGVEKLFF. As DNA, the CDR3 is TGTGCCAGCAGTTACTCCGGGACAGGGGTAGAAAAACTGTTTTTT.

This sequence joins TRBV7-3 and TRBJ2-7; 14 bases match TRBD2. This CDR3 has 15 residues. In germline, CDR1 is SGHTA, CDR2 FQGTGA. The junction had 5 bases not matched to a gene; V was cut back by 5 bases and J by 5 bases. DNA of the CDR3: TGTGCCAGCAGCCCGGGACTAGCGGGAGTAAACGAGCAGTACTTC. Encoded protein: CASSPGLAGVNEQYF.